The 21 T cell receptor beta chains presented below share a single source sample, sequenced in a study of CD8 T cells in Susac syndrome. Reverse transcription used about 0.45 to 1 ug RNA and random hexamers. TCRdb ran MiXCR on the immunoSEQ multiplex PCR reads and lists one entry per CDR3 protein. The sample lists 65,000 to 85,000 distinct CDR3 sequences; 85% to 95% were seen once. The specimen sequenced was CD8+ T cells from PBMCs. These receptors all come from a human donor with Susac syndrome.

The chain links TRBV20-1 to TRBJ2-1; D is possibly TRBD1 or TRBD2 (6 bases each). Trimming cost V 0 bases and J 7 bases, with 25 bases left between them. Germline values: CDR1 DFQATT, CDR2 SNEGSKA (reference sequence). CDR3 length equals 18 residues. The DNA for the CDR3 is TGCAGTGCTAGAGATCGTGAAGGGAGGCAGGGGCTCCGGAATGAGCAGTTCTTC. This gives the protein CSARDREGRQGLRNEQFF.

The genes are TRBV20-1 and TRBJ1-1, with D tentatively TRBD1 (5 bases). V shed 5 bases and J shed 1 base, with 14 bases lying between them. Germline V gene sequence: CDR1 DFQATT, CDR2 SNEGSKA (reference sequence). This CDR3 comprises 14 residues. In DNA, the CDR3 is TGCAGTGCTGCGCGGGCCGACAGGAACACTGAAGCTTTCTTT. This encodes CSAARADRNTEAFF.

This sequence joins TRBV7-9 and TRBJ1-4, with a possible D match to TRBD1 (5 bases). Germline V gene data show CDR1 as SEHNR and CDR2 as FQNEAQ (reference sequence). Trimming stripped 1 base from V and 7 bases from J, with 19 bases between. The CDR3 loop spans 17 amino acids. The CDR3 spells CASSLDPGKRGSEKLFF. DNA for the CDR3: TGTGCCAGCAGCTTAGATCCGGGTAAAAGGGGTAGTGAAAAACTGTTTTTT.

The chain employs TRBV20-1 and TRBJ2-5; D unresolved. CDR3 length: 12 amino acids. The V end lost 3 bases, the J end lost 1 base, and 6 bases lay between the germline ends. Germline lookup yields CDR1 DFQATT and CDR2 SNEGSKA (reference sequence). CDR3 sequence: CSASPGQETQYF. Here the CDR3 DNA reads TGCAGTGCTAGTCCAGGCCAAGAGACCCAGTACTTC.

This clonotype occurred once. The J gene is TRBJ2-1, the V gene TRBV9, with 10 bases identical to TRBD2. The V and J ends lost 0 bases and 10 bases, in that order; junction bases with no gene match: 7. Germline CDR1 SGDLS, CDR2 YYNGEE. The CDR3 has 15 residues. This chain's CDR3 is CASSVEASGRVEQFF. The DNA for the CDR3 is TGTGCCAGCAGCGTAGAGGCTAGCGGGAGAGTCGAGCAGTTCTTC.

The rearrangement links TRBV7-9 to TRBJ2-7; no clear D gene. Germline V CDR1 and CDR2: SEHNR, FQNEAQ (reference sequence). The CDR3 length is 12 residues. V dropped 8 bases and J dropped 3 bases, with 11 bases sitting between them. CDR3 amino acids: CASGTFRYEQYF. For the CDR3, the DNA is TGTGCCAGCGGAACTTTCCGCTACGAGCAGTACTTC.

The chain recombines TRBV6-6 with TRBJ1-2, with a possible D match to TRBD1 (5 bases). This CDR3 comprises 12 residues. In germline, CDR1 is MNHNY, CDR2 SVGAGI (reference sequence). V dropped 7 bases and J dropped 3 bases, with 9 bases sitting between them. CDR3 loop: CASTDSYYGYTF. The CDR3 region has the DNA TGTGCCAGCACCGACAGTTACTATGGCTACACCTTC.

This chain links TRBV12-5 with TRBJ2-3; 9 positions agree with TRBD1. CDR3 length: 18 amino acids. Per the germline V gene, CDR1 is LGHNT and CDR2 is FRNRAP. The V and J ends lost 3 bases and 3 bases, in that order; junction bases with no gene match: 13. CDR3 nucleotide sequence: TGTGCTAGTGGTTTCTTCTCGACTTTAGGGACAGGGACAGATACGCAGTATTTT. The encoded protein is CASGFFSTLGTGTDTQYF.

The chain couples TRBV28 to TRBJ2-1; 7 bases are a match to TRBD2. The CDR3 loop spans 17 amino acids. Germline values: CDR1 MDHEN, CDR2 SYDVKM. The V and J ends lost 8 bases and 3 bases, in that order; junction bases with no gene match: 16. The CDR3 DNA reads as TGTGCCAGCCGCGGCGGCGGGAGCCCCGTGTTCTACAATGAGCAGTTCTTC. It encodes CASRGGGSPVFYNEQFF. Using reference TRBV28 and TRBJ2-1 for the parts outside the CDR3, the full variable domain is DVKVTQSSRYLVKRTGEKVFLECVQDMDHENMFWYRQDPGLGLRLIYFSYDVKMKEKGDIPEGYSVSREKKERFSLILESASTNQTSMYLCASRGGGSPVFYNEQFFGPGTRLTVL.

This clonotype was observed a single time. The chain is built from TRBV6-4 and TRBJ1-1, with 10 bases lining up with TRBD1. Germline V gives CDR1 MRHNA, CDR2 SNTAGT. Trimming removed 6 bases from V and 7 bases from J; junction bases left unmatched: 2. The CDR3 length is 12 residues. CDR3 in DNA: TGTGCCAGCAGGGACAGGGGGGGTGAAGCTTTCTTT. It specifies CASRDRGGEAFF.

In the case of this clonotype: The junction does not match germline at one end; this may be a read error. The rearrangement joins TRBV7-9 to TRBJ1-1; D gene unclear. The germline V gene encodes CDR1 SEHNR and CDR2 FQNEAQ (reference sequence). The CDR3 length is 13 residues. The CDR3 reads CASRTPLNTEPFF. CDR3 DNA sequence: TGTGCCAGCAGGACACCGCTTAACACTGAACCTTTCTTT. The variable domain in full, with the rest retrieved from reference TRBV7-9 and TRBJ1-1, is DTGVSQNPRHKITKRGQNVTFRCDPISEHNRLYWYRQTLGQGPEFLTYFQNEAQLEKSRLLSDRFSAERPKGSFSTLEIQRTEQGDSAMYLCASRTPLNTEPFFGQGTRLTVV.

This clonotype was detected once. CDR3 protein: CASRTGMNTEAFF. The CDR3 DNA sequence: TGCGCCAGCCGGACAGGCATGAACACTGAAGCTTTCTTT. This chain links TRBV5-1 with TRBJ1-1; TRBD1 matches 7 bases. Germline CDR1 SGHRS, CDR2 YFSETQ. Trimming removed 7 bases from V and 0 bases from J; junction bases left unmatched: 3. The CDR3 runs to 13 residues.

This clonotype occurred once. V is TRBV20-1 and J is TRBJ1-2, with TRBD1 as a possible D gene (5 bases). Germline V CDR1 and CDR2: DFQATT, SNEGSKA (reference sequence). The ends were cut back, 5 bases at V and 0 bases at J, with 25 bases in the middle. This CDR3 has 18 residues. CDR3 DNA: TGCAGTGCTCTTTTAGGGGAAACAACCGCAGAAGCTAACTATGGCTACACCTTC. Amino acids: CSALLGETTAEANYGYTF.

The gene calls are TRBV2 and TRBJ2-7; D gene unclear. V was pared by 2 bases and J by 2 bases, with 13 bases between. Germline V gives CDR1 SNHLY, CDR2 FYNNEI. This CDR3 is built from 15 residues. As DNA, the CDR3 is TGTGCCAGCAGTGAAATTGATAGGGTTCCCTACGAGCAGTACTTC. Translated, it gives CASSEIDRVPYEQYF.

The chain couples TRBV7-2 to TRBJ1-2; 7 nucleotides align to TRBD1. The CDR3 runs to 13 residues. CDR1 SGHTA and CDR2 FQGNSA come from the germline V gene. Trimming removed 1 base from V and 5 bases from J; junction bases left unmatched: 1. The CDR3, as DNA: TGTGCCAGCAGCTTAGTACAGGGGTATGGCTACACCTTC. It encodes CASSLVQGYGYTF.

The chain joins TRBV2 to TRBJ1-1, with D tentatively TRBD1 (6 bases). The germline V gene has CDR1 SNHLY and CDR2 FYNNEI. Trimming removed 4 bases at V and 1 base at J, with 10 bases between. This CDR3 spans 14 amino acids. The CDR3 nucleotides read TGTGCCAGCAGTGGCAGGACAGCGAACACTGAAGCTTTCTTT. Translating gives CASSGRTANTEAFF.

The chain joins TRBV28 to TRBJ1-2, with no clear D. V was trimmed by 3 bases and J by 8 bases, leaving 10 bases between them. There are 12 residues in the CDR3. Germline V gene lookup returns CDR1 MDHEN and CDR2 SYDVKM. CDR3 nucleotide sequence: TGTGCCAGCAGTTTCTCGGGAGGGGGCTACACCTTC. Translating it yields CASSFSGGGYTF.

This clonotype appeared once. The chain has TRBV20-1 and TRBJ2-3; no reliable D call. CDR1 is DFQATT, CDR2 SNEGSKA, per germline (reference sequence). The V gene lost 8 bases and the J gene lost 0 bases, with 21 bases spanning the gap. The CDR3 runs to 16 residues. DNA for the CDR3: TGCAGTATCCCGTATCTAACGCATACTAGCACAGATACGCAGTATTTT. The encoded protein is CSIPYLTHTSTDTQYF.

The gene calls are TRBV5-1 and TRBJ2-4; possible D gene TRBD1, 6 bases. CDR1 is SGHRS, CDR2 YFSETQ, per germline. Trimming took off 4 bases at V and 5 bases at J, with 13 bases between the two ends. The CDR3 length is 14 residues. The CDR3 nucleotides are TGCGCCAGCAGCGTGACTAAGGGGGAAAACATTCAGTACTTC. Its protein is CASSVTKGENIQYF.

This clonotype was picked up one time. The chain is built from TRBV27 and TRBJ2-7, with D possibly TRBD1 on 6 matching bases. The CDR3 contains 13 residues. Germline loops: CDR1 MNHEY, CDR2 SMNVEV (reference sequence). V lost 4 bases and J 3 bases, leaving 10 bases between the germline ends. CDR3 coding DNA: TGTGCCAGCAGTTCAGGACAGCTCTACGAGCAGTACTTC. Translation gives CASSSGQLYEQYF.

The chain is built from TRBV6-2 or TRBV6-3 and TRBJ2-5; D is undetermined. Germline V lookup: CDR1 MNHEY, CDR2 SVGEGT. The V end was cut by 6 bases, the J end by 5 bases, with 10 bases between. This CDR3 is 12 amino acids long. The CDR3 DNA reads TGTGCCAGCAGACCCGACGCGGAGACCCAGTACTTC. It codes for CASRPDAETQYF.